These 19 T cell receptor beta chains came from one sample sequenced in a study of molecular identifiers for immune sequencing clone quantification. TCRdb re-called the PCR reads through MiXCR, storing one row per CDR3 protein. Counted here are approximately 670,000 distinct CDR3 sequences, just under 20% occurring once; the ten biggest clones make up 0.85%. Sequenced sample: naive CD8+ T cells from blood, with Jurkat cell RNA spiked in. The subset here: FACS-sorted CD8+CD4-CCR7+CD45RA+ naive T cells. The receptors derive from a human donor in good health. Some libraries in this study had Jurkat cell RNA spiked in.

This clonotype was counted only a few times. The chain combines TRBV7-9 with TRBJ1-1, with unresolved D. CDR3 length equals 15 residues. Trimming left V 10 bases short and J 2 bases short, with 20 bases between. Germline lookup yields CDR1 SEHNR and CDR2 FQNEAQ (reference sequence). The CDR3: CATSEDLLLNTEAFF. CDR3 sequence (DNA): TGTGCCACTTCAGAGGACCTCCTCTTAAACACTGAAGCTTTCTTT.

This clonotype came up a few times. The V gene is TRBV2, the J gene TRBJ2-7; TRBD2 matches 8 bases. Germline V lookup: CDR1 SNHLY, CDR2 FYNNEI. This CDR3 region has 14 residues. V was pared by 4 bases and J by 2 bases, with 4 bases of the junction left unmatched. The CDR3 loop reads CASSGGSGAYEQYF. The CDR3 nucleotides are TGTGCCAGCAGTGGCGGTAGCGGGGCCTACGAGCAGTACTTC.

This chain uses TRBV19 with TRBJ1-1; the match to TRBD1 covers 7 bases. V was clipped by 4 bases and J by 1 base; unmatched bases: 9. CDR3 size: 16 residues. CDR1 LNHDA and CDR2 SQIVND come from the germline V gene (reference sequence). The CDR3: CASSTPWTGENTEAFF. The DNA of the CDR3 is TGTGCCAGTAGTACCCCTTGGACAGGAGAGAACACTGAAGCTTTCTTT.

This clonotype occurred many times. At one of its ends the junction is not consistent with the germline gene, which may arise from a read error. The chain combines TRBV6-5 with TRBJ1-3; D is unresolved. The CDR3 extends over 13 amino acids. The V gene's germline CDR1 is MNHEY and CDR2 SVGAGI. Here the CDR3 reads CASSQGSGNTIYF. The CDR3 DNA is TGCGCCAGCAGCCAAGGTTCTGGAAACACCATATATTTT.

V gene TRBV6-5 combines with J gene TRBJ2-1; D gene unclear. The CDR3 totals 14 residues. Trimming shortened V by 4 bases and J by 10 bases, and 17 bases separated the two germline ends. Germline CDR1 MNHEY, CDR2 SVGAGI. CDR3 sequence (DNA): TGTGCCAGCAGTTCCCCGGAGCGCCTTGGGGAGCAGTTCTTC. Residues: CASSSPERLGEQFF.

At least ten counts were recorded for this clonotype. The V gene is TRBV11-3, the J gene TRBJ2-3; D possibly corresponds to TRBD2 (6 bases). The V gene lost 5 bases and the J gene lost 8 bases, with 8 bases spanning the gap. The CDR3 is 11 residues long. Germline CDR1 is SGHNT and CDR2 is YENEEA. The CDR3: CASSTEGTQYF. The CDR3 nucleotides are TGTGCCAGCAGCACGGAGGGTACGCAGTATTTT.

As regards this clonotype: Given the absence of the conserved phenylalanine or tryptophan at the CDR3 end, a read error is likely. This sequence joins TRBV7-9 and TRBJ2-1, with TRBD1 as a possible D gene (6 bases). The V end was cut by 3 bases, the J end by 6 bases, with 12 bases between. Per the germline V gene, CDR1 is SEHNR and CDR2 is FQNEAQ (reference sequence). CDR3 size: 14 residues. As DNA, the CDR3 is TGTGCCAGCAGCTTCAGGACAGCCGGCAATGAGCAGTTCCTC. Amino acid sequence: CASSFRTAGNEQFL.

This clonotype came up a few times. The chain has TRBV7-6 and TRBJ2-5, with 12 bases lining up with TRBD2. Germline V lookup: CDR1 SGHVS, CDR2 FNYEAQ. CDR3 size: 14 residues. V gave up 5 bases and J gave up 11 bases; unmatched junction bases: 9. CDR3 bases: TGTGCCAGCAGCCCAGGGACTAGCGGGCCTGAGCAGTACTTC. The encoded protein is CASSPGTSGPEQYF.

In this sample, this clonotype turned up a few times. The chain is built from TRBV2 and TRBJ2-7; no clear D. Germline CDR1 and CDR2: SNHLY and FYNNEI. V was clipped by 0 bases and J by 7 bases, with 16 bases between them. The CDR3 spans 15 residues. CDR3 sequence: CASSEADPLTEEQYF. Written as DNA, the CDR3 is TGTGCCAGCAGTGAAGCTGACCCACTCACTGAGGAGCAGTACTTC.

This clonotype was recorded at least ten times. The chain carries TRBV2 and TRBJ2-7; 8 nucleotides align to TRBD2. Unmatched junction bases numbered 11, after V lost 8 bases and J lost 2 bases. Looked up from germline, CDR1 is SNHLY and CDR2 is FYNNEI. This CDR3 spans 15 amino acids. The CDR3, as DNA: TGTGCCAGCCCCCGGGAGGGAGGGATCCCCTACGAGCAGTACTTC. It translates to CASPREGGIPYEQYF.

This clonotype came up many times. CDR3 coding DNA: TGTGCCAGCGGACTGGTCAATCAGCCCCAGCATTTT. Translation gives CASGLVNQPQHF. The gene calls are TRBV6-1 and TRBJ1-5; D unresolved. The ends were cut back, 8 bases at V and 3 bases at J, with 8 bases in the middle. The CDR3 has 12 amino acids. Germline V gene sequence: CDR1 MNHNS, CDR2 SASEGT.

Concerning this clonotype: A much bigger clone sits one base away, suggesting this may be a read error. The rearrangement links TRBV6-2 or TRBV6-3 to TRBJ2-5; 7 bases line up with TRBD1. Germline V gene data show CDR1 as MNHEY and CDR2 as SVGEGT. Trimming cost V 6 bases and J 1 base; bases outside gene matches: 5. The CDR3 has 14 amino acids. CDR3 coding DNA: TGTGCCAGCAGGTCCAGGGGGTCCCAAGAGACCCAGTACTTC. This translates into CASRSRGSQETQYF.

The chain combines TRBV7-2 with TRBJ1-1; TRBD1 aligns across 7 bases. V lost 2 bases to trimming and J lost 5 bases; unmatched junction nucleotides: 8. Germline CDR1 reads SGHTA; CDR2 reads FQGNSA. This CDR3 comprises 15 residues. In DNA form, the CDR3 reads TGTGCCAGCAGCTTATGGTTCCAGGGGGGGACTGAAGCTTTCTTT. Its translation: CASSLWFQGGTEAFF.

This clonotype appeared a few times. The chain carries TRBV7-9 and TRBJ2-7, with D tentatively TRBD1 (5 bases). The CDR3 extends over 13 amino acids. Trimming cost V 4 bases and J 4 bases, with 11 bases left between them. The germline gives CDR1 SEHNR, CDR2 FQNEAQ (reference sequence). This chain's CDR3 is CASSSKDSYEQYF. The DNA for the CDR3 is TGTGCCAGCAGCTCCAAAGACAGTTACGAGCAGTACTTC.

This clonotype showed up many times. This chain joins TRBV9 and TRBJ2-1; 11 nucleotides agree with TRBD2. Germline values: CDR1 SGDLS, CDR2 YYNGEE. The CDR3 is made up of 15 amino acids. J gave up 8 bases and V 2 bases, and 6 bases lay outside the gene matches. CDR3 in DNA: TGTGCCAGCAGCGTGGCTAGCGGGAGGTCCTATGAGCAGTTCTTC. This translates into CASSVASGRSYEQFF.

This clonotype appeared many times. The chain has TRBV28 and TRBJ1-5; D uncertain. With 2 bases removed from V and 6 bases from J, the gap between germline ends came to 20 bases. Germline CDR1 reads MDHEN; CDR2 reads SYDVKM. This CDR3 region has 17 residues. CDR3: CASSLPAGGSWSQPQHF. As DNA, the CDR3 is TGTGCCAGCAGTTTACCGGCAGGCGGCTCTTGGAGTCAGCCCCAGCATTTT.

This clonotype was counted at least ten times. In nucleotides, the CDR3 is TGTGCCAGCAGCTCCCAACACACTGAAGCTTTCTTT. The encoded protein is CASSSQHTEAFF. This sequence joins TRBV5-4 and TRBJ1-1; D unresolved. Trimming took 3 bases from V and 3 from J, leaving 6 bases between them. Germline assignment: CDR1 SGHNT and CDR2 YYREEE (reference sequence). The CDR3 runs 12 residues. Filled out from reference TRBV5-4 and TRBJ1-1, the complete variable domain reads ETGVTQSPTHLIKTRGQQVTLRCSSQSGHNTVSWYQQALGQGPQFIFQYYREEENGRGNFPPRFSGLQFPNYSSELNVNALELDDSALYLCASSSQHTEAFFGQGTRLTVV.

A word on this clonotype: A clone one base away is much larger, so this may be a read error. The CDR3 carries no conserved terminal phenylalanine or tryptophan, so it likely arises from a read error. This chain uses TRBV28 with TRBJ2-3; no definite D call. The germline V gene has CDR1 MDHEN and CDR2 SYDVKM. Trimming left V 6 bases short and J 2 bases short, with 12 bases between. This CDR3 has 14 amino acids. This CDR3 reads CASSQDGYTDTQYS. CDR3 bases: TGTGCCAGCAGCCAGGACGGATACACAGATACGCAGTATTCT.

This clonotype was counted ten times or more. One junction end disagrees with the germline gene, perhaps due to a read error. The chain employs TRBV29-1 and TRBJ2-1, with 9 bases aligning to TRBD1. From germline, CDR1 is SQVTM and CDR2 ANQGSEA. The CDR3 totals 14 residues. CDR3 loop: CSGEGTGLDGEQFF. For the CDR3, the DNA is TGCAGCGGTGAAGGGACAGGGTTAGATGGTGAGCAGTTCTTC.